Listed below are T cell receptor beta chains from one sample, sequenced in a study of cytomegalovirus exposure and HLA in healthy donors. The repertoire was sequenced with immunoSEQ multiplex PCR; TCRdb's copy has only in-frame clones and lacks some. The table shows some 130,000 clones, with roughly 10% occurring only once. Sequences were obtained from PBMCs. The receptor set was obtained from a man aged 50-60 years in good health and CMV-seronegative. CDR3s include the opening cysteine and the closing phenylalanine or tryptophan. D genes are given only for firm matches. Size is omitted from some rows. Given values are once, few, many or a class for expanded clones.

j_call cdr3_length d_call v_call clone_size cdr3_aa cdr3_nt
TRBJ1-5 16 . TRBV27 . CASSATGPVGGQPQHF TGTGCCAGCAGTGCTACTGGGCCTGTAGGAGGTCAGCCCCAGCATTTT
TRBJ1-1 13 . TRBV6-4 few CASRDSQGAEAFF TGTGCCAGCAGGGACTCACAAGGGGCTGAAGCTTTCTTT
TRBJ2-3 15 TRBD2 TRBV7-9 few CASSLLAGGTDTQYF TGTGCCAGCAGCTTACTAGCGGGGGGAACAGATACGCAGTATTTT
TRBJ1-3 16 TRBD1 TRBV6-1 few CASSEAGTGTGNTIYF TGTGCCAGCAGTGAAGCTGGGACAGGGACTGGAAACACCATATATTTT
TRBJ1-2 14 . TRBV28 . CASSFLSGTRGYTF TGTGCCAGCAGTTTTCTATCCGGGACTCGGGGCTACACCTTC
TRBJ2-3 14 TRBD2 TRBV10-3 few CAIKLAGDTDTQYF TGTGCCATCAAATTAGCGGGCGACACAGATACGCAGTATTTT
TRBJ2-1 17 . TRBV10-1 . CASSESISAGGYNEQFF TGCGCCAGCAGTGAGTCGATATCAGCGGGTGGATACAATGAGCAGTTCTTC
TRBJ1-2 16 TRBD1 TRBV6-6 few CASSYSIAGQGNGYTF TGTGCCAGCAGTTACTCGATCGCGGGACAGGGGAATGGCTACACCTTC
TRBJ1-2 15 TRBD1 TRBV2 few CASSATSGTGYGYTF TGTGCCAGCAGTGCTACCTCCGGGACAGGCTATGGCTACACCTTC
TRBJ2-7 12 . TRBV25-1 . CASSELNSEQYF TGTGCCAGCAGTGAACTTAATAGCGAGCAGTACTTC
TRBJ2-3 14 . TRBV11-3 few CASSRTKSTDTQYF TGTGCCAGCAGCCGAACAAAGAGCACAGATACGCAGTATTTT
TRBJ2-1 14 TRBD1 TRBV29-1 . CSATGQGILLEQFF TGCAGCGCTACTGGACAGGGAATTCTCCTAGAGCAGTTCTTC
TRBJ2-5 15 . TRBV6-1 few CASSEGQGGRETQYF TGTGCCAGCAGTGAAGGCCAGGGGGGAAGGGAGACCCAGTACTTC
TRBJ2-3 16 . TRBV5-4 . CASSLAGIISTDTQYF TGTGCCAGCAGCTTGGCGGGGATTATTAGCACAGATACGCAGTATTTT
TRBJ2-7 15 . TRBV10-2 . CASRDTGMHGYEQYF TGCGCCAGCAGAGATACAGGGATGCATGGCTACGAGCAGTACTTC
TRBJ2-2 14 . TRBV2 . CASHFGQNTGELFF TGTGCCAGCCACTTTGGGCAGAACACCGGGGAGCTGTTTTTT
TRBJ2-3 16 TRBD2 TRBV2 few CASKRTSRTPQDTQYF TGTGCCAGCAAGCGGACTAGTCGCACTCCCCAGGATACGCAGTATTTT
TRBJ2-7 11 . TRBV15 few CATGGRDEQYF TGTGCCACCGGGGGCAGGGACGAGCAGTACTTC
TRBJ2-7 15 . TRBV19 few CASSIFPTATYEQYF TGTGCCAGTAGTATCTTCCCGACAGCTACCTACGAGCAGTACTTC
TRBJ1-6 14 TRBD1 TRBV6-6 . CASKQGVNASPLHF TGTGCCAGCAAGCAGGGGGTGAATGCCTCACCCCTCCACTTT
TRBJ2-5 18 TRBD2 TRBV5-4 few CASSPRSLAESSGETQYF TGTGCCAGCAGCCCGAGGTCGCTAGCGGAATCATCGGGGGAGACCCAGTACTTC
TRBJ1-6 16 TRBD1 TRBV7-3 . CASSLRGQGGNSPLHF TGTGCCAGCAGCTTAAGGGGACAGGGTGGTAATTCACCCCTCCACTTT
TRBJ1-4 17 TRBD1 TRBV18 . CASSPGQGTSTNEKLFF TGTGCCAGCTCACCCGGACAGGGGACCTCAACTAATGAAAAACTGTTTTTT
TRBJ2-1 14 TRBD2 TRBV11-3 few CASSLPGGLNEQFF TGTGCCAGCAGCTTACCGGGGGGGCTGAATGAGCAGTTCTTC
TRBJ2-7 12 TRBD1 TRBV2 few CAMGQGAYEQYF TGTGCCATGGGACAGGGGGCGTACGAGCAGTACTTC
TRBJ1-1 13 . TRBV6-5 few CASSRGGGTEAFF TGTGCCAGCAGTAGGGGGGGAGGAACTGAAGCTTTCTTT